One and the same sample provided the 30 T cell receptor beta chains below, sequenced in a study of OX40 agonist ivuxolimab in advanced cancers. Only in-frame clones appear in the TCRdb table, and some are missing; sequencing was by immunoSEQ multiplex PCR. The sample has about 11,000 clones, 65% to 85% seen once. The sample in question was CD4+ or CD8+ T cells sorted from blood, obtained in a trial of the OX40 agonist ivuxolimab. Source of these receptors: an adult with an advanced solid tumor such as melanoma, head and neck, liver or kidney cancer.

This chain uses TRBV5-4 with TRBJ1-2; 10 nucleotides match TRBD1. The CDR3 runs to 14 residues. Looked up from germline, CDR1 is SGHNT and CDR2 is YYREEE (reference sequence). J was trimmed by 5 bases and V by 0 bases; bases with no gene match: 1. The CDR3 loop reads CASSLGDRGYGYTF. The CDR3 region has the DNA TGTGCCAGCAGCTTGGGGGACAGGGGTTATGGCTACACCTTC.

The rearrangement uses TRBV7-9 and TRBJ2-1; D might be TRBD2 (6 bases). The CDR3 totals 16 residues. The germline CDR1 and CDR2 sequences are SEHNR and FQNEAQ (reference sequence). Trimming left V 5 bases short and J 0 bases short, with 14 bases between. The CDR3 here is CASSPRDSSSYNEQFF. In nucleotides, the CDR3 is TGTGCCAGCAGCCCAAGGGACTCAAGCTCCTACAATGAGCAGTTCTTC.

In this sample, this clone turned up a few times. The gene calls are TRBV2 and TRBJ2-7; the D is unclear. Per the germline V gene, CDR1 is SNHLY and CDR2 is FYNNEI. Trimming shortened V by 2 bases and J by 2 bases, and 4 bases separated the two germline ends. The CDR3 contains 12 residues. The CDR3 coding sequence is TGTGCCAGCAGTGAACACACCTACGAGCAGTACTTC. This sequence encodes CASSEHTYEQYF.

The V gene is TRBV7-9, the J gene TRBJ2-1; 8 bases match TRBD2. Germline assignment: CDR1 SEHNR and CDR2 FQNEAQ (reference sequence). This CDR3 is 17 amino acids long. V gave up 2 bases and J gave up 10 bases; unmatched junction bases: 16. CDR3 sequence: CASSLPMRTSSREEQFF. The CDR3 nucleotides read TGTGCCAGCAGCTTACCGATGAGGACTAGCTCCCGCGAGGAGCAGTTCTTC.

This clone was found a few times. The chain couples TRBV6-5 to TRBJ1-2; 7 bases agree with TRBD1. Germline values: CDR1 MNHEY, CDR2 SVGAGI. The CDR3 contains 14 residues. Trimming cost V 5 bases and J 6 bases; bases outside gene matches: 9. The chain's CDR3 is CASSRQGGKNGYTF. As DNA, the CDR3 is TGTGCCAGCAGTCGACAGGGAGGGAAAAATGGCTACACCTTC.

The chain carries TRBV19 and TRBJ2-4; D remains unclear. The ends were cut back, 3 bases at V and 1 base at J, with 22 bases in the middle. The V gene's germline CDR1 is LNHDA and CDR2 SQIVND (reference sequence). The CDR3 is made up of 19 amino acids. CDR3 residues: CASSMLHGLSSSAKNIQYF. CDR3 coding DNA: TGTGCCAGTAGTATGCTCCACGGGCTGAGTAGCTCGGCCAAAAACATTCAGTACTTC.

This chain joins TRBV6-1 and TRBJ2-1; 10 bases agree with TRBD2. Germline V CDR1 and CDR2: MNHNS, SASEGT. The CDR3 is 14 amino acids. V lost 6 bases, J lost 8 bases, and 7 bases stayed unmatched. CDR3 bases: TGTGCCAGCAGCCTAGCGGGAGAGGGCTATGAGCAGTTCTTC. Protein product: CASSLAGEGYEQFF.

The rearrangement links TRBV5-4 to TRBJ2-1; 7 bases align to TRBD2. The CDR3 covers 15 residues. Unmatched junction bases numbered 12, after V lost 4 bases and J lost 8 bases. The germline gives CDR1 SGHNT, CDR2 YYREEE (reference sequence). The CDR3, as DNA: TGTGCCAGCAGCCCCAGCGGGACTTTATTGGATGAGCAGTTCTTC. Translation gives CASSPSGTLLDEQFF. Full variable domain (missing parts from reference TRBV5-4 and TRBJ2-1): ETGVTQSPTHLIKTRGQQVTLRCSSQSGHNTVSWYQQALGQGPQFIFQYYREEENGRGNFPPRFSGLQFPNYSSELNVNALELDDSALYLCASSPSGTLLDEQFFGPGTRLTVL.

The chain combines TRBV5-1 with TRBJ1-5; perhaps TRBD1 as D (5 bases). CDR1 and CDR2 (germline): SGHRS, YFSETQ. The CDR3 totals 15 residues. Deletions cut 0 bases from V and 0 bases from J, with 7 bases between. DNA of the CDR3: TGCGCCAGCAGCTTGGCTGGGGGTAGCAATCAGCCCCAGCATTTT. This gives the protein CASSLAGGSNQPQHF.

The chain links TRBV6-4 to TRBJ2-1; 9 bases match TRBD1. The junction had 8 bases not matched to a gene; V was cut back by 6 bases and J by 8 bases. Germline V gene data show CDR1 as MRHNA and CDR2 as SNTAGT. The CDR3 contains 14 residues. The CDR3 loop reads CASSRGQGRDEQFF. Written as DNA, the CDR3 is TGTGCCAGCAGCAGGGGACAGGGCCGCGATGAGCAGTTCTTC.

The V call is TRBV5-6, the J call TRBJ1-5; no definite D call. Trimming took 3 bases from V and 1 from J, leaving 11 bases between them. The germline V gene has CDR1 SGHDT and CDR2 YYEEEE. This CDR3 is 15 amino acids long. The CDR3 DNA reads as TGTGCCAGCAGCTCCCAGAAAGCAAGCAATCAGCCCCAGCATTTT. It is translated as CASSSQKASNQPQHF.

V and J are TRBV5-1 and TRBJ2-7; TRBD2 agrees at 10 bases. Germline assignment: CDR1 SGHRS and CDR2 YFSETQ. The CDR3 loop spans 14 amino acids. V lost 9 bases, J lost 3 bases, and 9 bases stayed unmatched. The CDR3 nucleotides are TGCGCCACCAAGTGGTCTAGCGGGAGCTACGAGCAGTACTTC. Protein: CATKWSSGSYEQYF.

This chain joins TRBV7-9 and TRBJ2-1; 11 nucleotides line up with TRBD2. The V gene end was trimmed by 4 bases and the J gene end by 5 bases; junction bases not matched to a gene: 7. The CDR3 spans 16 residues. Looked up from germline, CDR1 is SEHNR and CDR2 is FQNEAQ (reference sequence). The CDR3 is CASSSETSGVDNEQFF. Here the CDR3 DNA reads TGTGCCAGCAGCTCCGAGACTAGCGGGGTGGACAATGAGCAGTTCTTC.

This chain links TRBV20-1 with TRBJ2-1; D ambiguous. Germline CDR1 is DFQATT and CDR2 is SNEGSKA (reference sequence). V dropped 6 bases and J dropped 6 bases, with 9 bases sitting between them. The CDR3 is 11 residues long. DNA for the CDR3: TGCAGTGCAACGTCTAGCAATGAGCAGTTCTTC. This sequence encodes CSATSSNEQFF.

The chain uses TRBV9 and TRBJ2-1; weak D call: TRBD2 (6 bases). The CDR3 totals 13 residues. Trimming cost V 1 base and J 6 bases, with 8 bases left between them. Germline V gene sequence: CDR1 SGDLS, CDR2 YYNGEE. Here the CDR3 reads CASSVTSLNEQFF. The CDR3 nucleotides read TGTGCCAGCAGCGTAACTAGCCTCAATGAGCAGTTCTTC.

This rearrangement joins TRBV6-5 to TRBJ2-7; no firm D call. The CDR3 runs 14 residues. V dropped 2 bases and J dropped 3 bases, with 11 bases sitting between them. Germline CDR1 and CDR2: MNHEY and SVGAGI. CDR3 sequence (DNA): TGTGCCAGCAGTTACATCAACCGCCTCTACGAGCAGTACTTC. Translating gives CASSYINRLYEQYF.

This clone showed up just a few times. The chain has TRBV4-2 and TRBJ2-5, with TRBD2 identical over 10 bases. The J call may be faulty, since TRBJ2-7 better matches the DNA end. The germline V gene encodes CDR1 LGHNA and CDR2 YNFKEQ. The CDR3 has 17 amino acids. The CDR3 region is CASSQEHSGGSSYEQYF. The CDR3 DNA sequence: TGTGCCAGCAGCCAAGAACATAGCGGGGGGTCCTCCTACGAGCAGTACTTC.

This sequence joins TRBV9 and TRBJ2-2; 9 nucleotides match TRBD1. Germline CDR1 is SGDLS and CDR2 is YYNGEE. The V and J ends lost 3 bases and 4 bases, in that order; junction bases with no gene match: 4. The CDR3 runs to 15 residues. The CDR3 nucleotides read TGTGCCAGCAGCGGAAGGGACAGGGCCACCGGGGAGCTGTTTTTT. It translates to CASSGRDRATGELFF.

The chain has TRBV6-1 and TRBJ1-6, with a tentative D call TRBD1 (6 bases). The CDR3 has 13 amino acids. Germline CDR1 MNHNS, CDR2 SASEGT. Trimming pared 4 bases from V and 7 bases from J, leaving 8 bases between. This CDR3 reads CASSGQGNSPLHF. The CDR3, as DNA: TGTGCCAGCAGTGGGCAGGGGAATTCACCCCTCCACTTT.

V is TRBV7-8 and J is TRBJ1-5, with 9 bases identical to TRBD1. With 3 bases clipped from V and 3 bases from J, the junction kept 3 bases outside the gene matches. The CDR3 length is 15 residues. Germline CDR1 is SGHVS and CDR2 is FQNEAQ. CDR3 amino acids: CASSLTGGDNQPQHF. Here the CDR3 DNA reads TGTGCCAGCAGCTTGACAGGGGGAGACAATCAGCCCCAGCATTTT.

V and J are TRBV9 and TRBJ2-5; D is perhaps TRBD1 (7 bases). The length of the CDR3 is 14 residues. Germline V gene sequence: CDR1 SGDLS, CDR2 YYNGEE. Trimming stripped 2 bases from V and 11 bases from J, with 19 bases between. The CDR3 is CASSVEYRGGGQYF. CDR3 coding DNA: TGTGCCAGCAGCGTGGAGTACAGGGGAGGTGGGCAGTACTTC.

This chain connects TRBV11-3 to TRBJ2-2; 7 bases match TRBD1. The CDR3 runs 14 residues. V gave up 2 bases and J gave up 7 bases; unmatched junction bases: 4. Germline CDR1 and CDR2: SGHNT and YENEEA. The CDR3 DNA reads as TGTGCCAGCAGCTTAAGGGGGCGGAACGGGGAGCTGTTTTTT. This translates into CASSLRGRNGELFF. The full variable domain, with the rest looked up from reference TRBV11-3 and TRBJ2-2, is EAGVVQSPRYKIIEKKQPVAFWCNPISGHNTLYWYLQNLGQGPELLIRYENEEAVDDSQLPKDRFSAERLKGVDSTLKIQPAELGDSAVYLCASSLRGRNGELFFGEGSRLTVL.

This clone was observed once. The rearrangement links TRBV27 to TRBJ2-3, with a weak D call TRBD2 (5 bases). There are 14 residues in the CDR3. The ends were cut back, 5 bases at V and 4 bases at J, with 13 bases in the middle. Per germline, CDR1 MNHEY and CDR2 SMNVEV (reference sequence). The chain's CDR3 is CASSVGFGADTQYF. CDR3 coding DNA: TGTGCCAGCAGTGTCGGGTTCGGGGCAGATACGCAGTATTTT.

The J gene is TRBJ2-7, the V gene TRBV15; D unresolved. Germline CDR1 and CDR2: LNHNV and YYDKDF (reference sequence). Trimming removed 3 bases from V and 6 bases from J, with 18 bases in between. The CDR3 runs to 15 residues. In nucleotides, the CDR3 is TGTGCCACCAGCAGGGCCATGGAGCGCGATCGCGAGCAGTACTTC. Protein: CATSRAMERDREQYF.

The J gene is TRBJ2-7, the V gene TRBV5-4; the match to TRBD2 covers 9 bases. J gave up 1 base and V 4 bases, and 9 bases lay outside the gene matches. The CDR3 extends over 16 amino acids. Germline loops: CDR1 SGHNT, CDR2 YYREEE (reference sequence). Here the CDR3 DNA reads TGTGCCAGCAGCCAAGAATTTAGCGGGAGTTCCTACGAGCAGTACTTC. Translated: CASSQEFSGSSYEQYF.

The chain combines TRBV7-8 with TRBJ2-2; unclear D gene. Trimming removed 4 bases from V and 8 bases from J, with 11 bases in between. The CDR3 spans 13 residues. The germline V gene has CDR1 SGHVS and CDR2 FQNEAQ. The CDR3 is CASSWALSGELFF. The CDR3 coding sequence is TGTGCCAGCAGCTGGGCCCTAAGTGGGGAGCTGTTTTTT.

The chain links TRBV5-5 to TRBJ2-7, with D uncertain. This CDR3 is 16 amino acids long. Germline assignment: CDR1 SGHKS and CDR2 YYEKEE (reference sequence). Trimming left V 4 bases short and J 0 bases short, with 17 bases between. CDR3 nucleotides: TGTGCCAGCAGCCTATCGAGGCAGTCGAGCTCCTACGAGCAGTACTTC. Encoded protein: CASSLSRQSSSYEQYF.

CDR3 DNA sequence: TGTGCCAGCAGCCAACAGGGGGCGCCCTATGGCTACACCTTC. Translation: CASSQQGAPYGYTF. J is TRBJ1-2 and V is TRBV5-4; 9 bases are shared with TRBD1. Germline V CDR1 and CDR2: SGHNT, YYREEE (reference sequence). With V trimmed by 4 bases and J by 4 bases, 5 bases remained unmatched. CDR3 length equals 14 residues.

This clone has a handful of counts. The rearrangement uses TRBV2 and TRBJ1-2; 7 bases fit TRBD1. The CDR3 is 15 amino acids. The V gene end was trimmed by 2 bases and the J gene end by 4 bases; junction bases not matched to a gene: 7. CDR1 is SNHLY, CDR2 FYNNEI, per germline. CDR3 amino acids: CASSELPTGPYGYTF. As DNA, the CDR3 is TGTGCCAGCAGTGAACTTCCGACAGGGCCCTATGGCTACACCTTC.

J is TRBJ1-5 and V is TRBV7-8, with D perhaps matching TRBD1 (5 bases). This CDR3 contains 14 residues. In germline, CDR1 is SGHVS, CDR2 FQNEAQ. Trimming left V 1 base short and J 2 bases short, with 6 bases between. The CDR3 reads CASSLEQGNQPQHF. DNA of the CDR3: TGTGCCAGCAGCTTAGAACAGGGCAATCAGCCCCAGCATTTT. The full variable domain, its missing parts supplied by reference TRBV7-8 and TRBJ1-5, is GAGVSQSPRYKVAKRGQDVALRCDPISGHVSLFWYQQALGQGPEFLTYFQNEAQLDKSGLPSDRFFAERPEGSVSTLKIQRTQQEDSAVYLCASSLEQGNQPQHFGDGTRLSIL.